This T cell receptor beta chain was documented in a study of CD8+CD57+ T cells in acquired aplastic anemia. About the research overall: Average DNA yield from sorted CD4+ and CD8+ cells was approximately 3 ug. Study-wide results and caveats: Statistical testing detected no significant gap in CD8+ Simpson's diversity between patients and controls. Overlapping CD8+ CDR3 repertoires of patients and controls contained under 30 shared sequences.

TCR beta VDJ combinations and CDR3 sequences were profiled from genomic DNA. One entry per CDR3 protein, called by TCRdb with MiXCR from the reads. The sample carries about 290,000 distinct CDR3 sequences, under 60% recorded once. Comments on this clonotype: The target antigen is unknown.

By flow cytometry, patients selected for sequencing had shown an expansion of CD8+CD57+ cells. Sequencing input: sorted CD4+, CD8+, or CD8+CD57+ T cells (not recorded which) from PBMCs. This TCR came from a human donor with aplastic anemia.

CDR3 bases: TGTGCCAGCAGCTACCGGACTGGGGAAACCCTCCACTTT. Amino acid sequence: CASSYRTGETLHF. V is TRBV7-9 and J is TRBJ1-6; no reliable D call. The germline V and J ends were trimmed by 4 bases and 14 bases, with 15 bases remaining between them. Germline V lookup: CDR1 SEHNR, CDR2 FQNEAQ (reference sequence). The CDR3 length is 13 residues.